These 25 T cell receptor beta chains share one sample of origin, sequenced in a study of blood T cell repertoires in COVID-19. The protocol was immunoSEQ multiplex PCR, while the TCRdb copy is restricted to in-frame clones and leaves out a portion. The sample has roughly 50,000 clones, more than 85% seen once. Sequences were obtained from peripheral blood. Receptors were obtained from a man aged 50 to 59 with active COVID-19.

J is TRBJ1-1 and V is TRBV27; possible D gene TRBD1, 6 bases. Between the trimmed V and J ends, which lost 3 bases and 0 bases, there was a span of 17 bases. The CDR3 has 17 amino acids. Germline V gene sequence: CDR1 MNHEY, CDR2 SMNVEV (reference sequence). This CDR3 reads CASSFKTGGTMNTEAFF. The CDR3 DNA reads TGTGCCAGCAGTTTTAAAACGGGGGGCACCATGAACACTGAAGCTTTCTTT.

The J gene is TRBJ1-5, the V gene TRBV3-1 (or the pseudogene TRBV3-2), with TRBD1 identical over 7 bases. J gave up 1 base and V 4 bases, and 10 bases lay outside the gene matches. The CDR3 is made up of 17 amino acids. Germline V gene lookup returns CDR1 LGHDT and CDR2 YNNKEL (reference sequence). The CDR3 DNA follows: TGTGCCAGCAGCCTCGGAACAGGGGCCATGAGCAATCAGCCCCAGCATTTT. Its protein is CASSLGTGAMSNQPQHF.

This clone has just one count. The chain has TRBV6-5 and TRBJ1-6, with a tentative D call TRBD1 (6 bases). Germline-derived CDR1 and CDR2 are MNHEY and SVGAGI. V was shortened by 6 bases and J by 7 bases, with 13 bases between the two germline ends. The CDR3 spans 14 residues. CDR3 residues: CASRERDNNSPLHF. The CDR3 nucleotides are TGTGCCAGCAGGGAGAGGGACAACAATTCACCCCTCCACTTT.

The sample holds one count of this clone. The chain combines TRBV6-4 with TRBJ2-1; 9 bases are a match to TRBD1. The V gene end was trimmed by 5 bases and the J gene end by 3 bases; junction bases not matched to a gene: 5. This CDR3 spans 15 amino acids. Germline CDR1 and CDR2: MRHNA and SNTAGT. The CDR3 DNA reads as TGTGCCAGCAGTAATGGACAGGGGTACTACAATGAGCAGTTCTTC. Residues: CASSNGQGYYNEQFF.

This chain connects TRBV2 to TRBJ1-5; D possibly corresponds to TRBD1 (6 bases). Trimming pared 6 bases from V and 2 bases from J, leaving 11 bases between. Per the germline V gene, CDR1 is SNHLY and CDR2 is FYNNEI. The CDR3 extends over 14 amino acids. In DNA form, the CDR3 reads TGTGCCAGCAGGGACAACAGGGGCAATCAGCCCCAGCATTTT. Translation: CASRDNRGNQPQHF.

A single count supports this clone. The chain carries TRBV7-8 and TRBJ1-5, with 8 bases fitting TRBD1. V shed 3 bases and J 0 bases; nucleotides not matched to a gene: 4. CDR1 is SGHVS, CDR2 FQNEAQ, per germline. The CDR3 is 16 amino acids. The CDR3 protein is CASSFGTGHSNQPQHF. DNA for the CDR3: TGTGCCAGCAGCTTCGGGACAGGTCATAGCAATCAGCCCCAGCATTTT.

This rearrangement joins TRBV4-1 to TRBJ1-1; D may be TRBD1 (5 bases). CDR3 size: 14 residues. Trimming took off 4 bases at V and 4 bases at J, with 13 bases between the two ends. Germline V gene data show CDR1 as MGHRA and CDR2 as YSYEKL. CDR3 loop: CASSLDMLSTEAFF. CDR3 coding DNA: TGCGCCAGCAGCCTGGACATGTTGAGCACTGAAGCTTTCTTT.

This clone was detected once. The V call is TRBV30, the J call TRBJ1-1; the D is unclear. Germline CDR1 GTSNPN, CDR2 SVGIG (reference sequence). The V end lost 5 bases, the J end lost 4 bases, and 8 bases lay between the germline ends. This CDR3 is 11 amino acids long. The CDR3 here is CAWSLGTEAFF. The CDR3 coding sequence is TGTGCCTGGTCCCTCGGCACTGAAGCTTTCTTT.

This rearrangement joins TRBV5-1 to TRBJ1-5; D is unresolved. Germline V gene sequence: CDR1 SGHRS, CDR2 YFSETQ. There are 13 residues in the CDR3. V lost 5 bases, J lost 4 bases, and 10 bases lay in between. CDR3 in DNA: TGCGCCAGCAGGGAGAACGGTAATCAGCCCCAGCATTTT. The encoded protein is CASRENGNQPQHF.

This rearrangement joins TRBV29-1 to TRBJ1-1; TRBD1 agrees at 7 bases. Losses at the gene ends were 5 bases for V and 2 bases for J; bases not matched to a gene: 5. The CDR3 is made up of 13 amino acids. CDR1 and CDR2 from the germline V gene are SQVTM and ANQGSEA. CDR3 bases: TGCAGCGTTTTGGGACAGCGAAACACTGAAGCTTTCTTT. This sequence encodes CSVLGQRNTEAFF. Full variable domain (rest looked up from reference TRBV29-1 and TRBJ1-1): SAVISQKPSRDICQRGTSLTIQCQVDSQVTMMFWYRQQPGQSLTLIATANQGSEATYESGFVIDKFPISRPNLTFSTLTVSNMSPEDSSIYLCSVLGQRNTEAFFGQGTRLTVV.

The chain uses TRBV4-2 and TRBJ2-7; no firm D call. V lost 0 bases to trimming and J lost 2 bases, with 8 bases between them. The germline V gene encodes CDR1 LGHNA and CDR2 YNFKEQ. The CDR3 consists of 14 residues. This chain's CDR3 is CASSQEPGTYEQYF. The CDR3 DNA reads TGTGCCAGCAGCCAAGAGCCCGGTACCTACGAGCAGTACTTC.

The sample holds a few counts of this clone. The V gene is TRBV27, the J gene TRBJ2-1; D perhaps matches TRBD1 (6 bases). V lost 2 bases, J lost 1 base, and 12 bases lay in between. Germline V CDR1 and CDR2: MNHEY, SMNVEV (reference sequence). The CDR3 loop spans 16 amino acids. The CDR3 loop is CASSLVGQGSYNEQFF. The DNA for the CDR3 is TGTGCCAGCAGTTTAGTCGGGCAGGGGTCCTACAATGAGCAGTTCTTC.

The rearrangement uses TRBV9 and TRBJ1-1, with D possibly matching TRBD1 (5 bases). V shed 0 bases and J shed 1 base, with 7 bases lying between them. Germline CDR1 reads SGDLS; CDR2 reads YYNGEE. This CDR3 contains 14 residues. The chain's CDR3 is CASSVDQGNTEAFF. CDR3 in DNA: TGTGCCAGCAGCGTAGACCAGGGGAACACTGAAGCTTTCTTT.

The chain couples TRBV28 to TRBJ2-7, with TRBD1 identical over 9 bases. J was trimmed by 4 bases and V by 6 bases; bases with no gene match: 10. The CDR3 extends over 15 amino acids. Per germline, CDR1 MDHEN and CDR2 SYDVKM. CDR3 sequence (DNA): TGTGCCAGCAGACCATCCGGGACAGGGTCGTACGAGCAGTACTTC. Residues: CASRPSGTGSYEQYF.

The genes are TRBV5-1 and TRBJ2-7; 8 bases are shared with TRBD2. The CDR3 runs to 15 residues. The J segment lost 3 bases and the V segment lost 4 bases, leaving 9 bases of the junction unmatched. Germline CDR1 SGHRS, CDR2 YFSETQ. Here the CDR3 DNA reads TGCGCCAGCAGCCACGACGGGACTAGTTTCTACGAGCAGTACTTC. Translating it yields CASSHDGTSFYEQYF. Filled out from reference TRBV5-1 and TRBJ2-7, the complete variable domain reads KAGVTQTPRYLIKTRGQQVTLSCSPISGHRSVSWYQQTPGQGLQFLFEYFSETQRNKGNFPGRFSGRQFSNSRSEMNVSTLELGDSALYLCASSHDGTSFYEQYFGPGTRLTVT.

The chain recombines TRBV6-5 with TRBJ2-7, with a tentative D call TRBD2 (6 bases). This CDR3 spans 12 amino acids. V lost 2 bases, J lost 4 bases, and 6 bases lay in between. Looked up from germline, CDR1 is MNHEY and CDR2 is SVGAGI. The CDR3 DNA reads as TGTGCCAGCAGTTACCGGGGGTACGAGCAGTACTTC. Translation: CASSYRGYEQYF.

CDR3 protein: CASRGEGGANYGYTF. CDR3 sequence (DNA): TGTGCCAGCAGGGGGGAAGGGGGCGCTAACTATGGCTACACCTTC. The chain employs TRBV2 and TRBJ1-2; 7 bases are a match to TRBD1. The CDR3 covers 15 residues. The germline CDR1 and CDR2 sequences are SNHLY and FYNNEI. Trimming cost V 6 bases and J 0 bases; bases outside gene matches: 7.

The chain joins TRBV3-1 (or the pseudogene TRBV3-2) to TRBJ1-3; possibly TRBD1 for D (6 bases). The V gene lost 5 bases and the J gene lost 4 bases, with 9 bases spanning the gap. Germline V CDR1 and CDR2: LGHDT, YNNKEL (reference sequence). This CDR3 comprises 13 residues. CDR3 protein: CASSSTGGNTIYF. CDR3 in DNA: TGTGCCAGCAGCTCTACAGGGGGAAACACCATATATTTT.

The J gene is TRBJ2-5, the V gene TRBV5-5, with D unresolved. Trimming cost V 1 base and J 0 bases, with 10 bases left between them. The germline CDR1 and CDR2 sequences are SGHKS and YYEKEE (reference sequence). This CDR3 spans 15 amino acids. CDR3 in DNA: TGTGCCAGCAGCTTGCCAGGAAGCTACCAAGAGACCCAGTACTTC. This encodes CASSLPGSYQETQYF.

The V and J genes are TRBV21-1 and TRBJ2-7; the table's D call, TRBD1, was not checked against the DNA. TRBV21-1 is noted as a pseudogene. The CDR3 length is 14 residues. CDR3 loop: CASSIQGASYEQYF. CDR3 DNA: TGTGCCAGCAGCATCCAAGGGGCCTCCTACGAGCAGTACTTC.

The chain joins TRBV2 to TRBJ2-3; 10 positions match TRBD1. CDR3 length equals 15 residues. J was trimmed by 4 bases and V by 8 bases; bases with no gene match: 9. CDR1 is SNHLY and CDR2 is FYNNEI in the germline V gene. CDR3 sequence (DNA): TGTGCCAGCCGCCTCCGGGACAGGGGTTCAGATACGCAGTATTTT. Translation gives CASRLRDRGSDTQYF.

The rearrangement links TRBV27 to TRBJ2-1; 10 positions agree with TRBD2. The J segment lost 7 bases and the V segment lost 3 bases, leaving 6 bases of the junction unmatched. CDR3 length equals 15 residues. The germline CDR1 and CDR2 sequences are MNHEY and SMNVEV (reference sequence). The CDR3 spells CASSFRLAGVNEQFF. The CDR3 DNA is TGTGCCAGCAGTTTCAGGCTAGCGGGAGTAAATGAGCAGTTCTTC.

This chain uses TRBV7-8 with TRBJ2-7; D may be TRBD2 (5 bases). V lost 2 bases, J lost 4 bases, and 15 bases lay in between. The length of the CDR3 is 15 residues. The germline V gene has CDR1 SGHVS and CDR2 FQNEAQ. CDR3 protein: CASSLSSAPGYEQYF. For the CDR3, the DNA is TGTGCCAGCAGCTTATCCTCGGCCCCGGGGTACGAGCAGTACTTC.

This sequence joins TRBV29-1 and TRBJ2-7; the D is unclear. This CDR3 region has 13 residues. Germline CDR1 reads SQVTM; CDR2 reads ANQGSEA. Trimming pared 5 bases from V and 2 bases from J, leaving 13 bases between. The CDR3 region is CSVLTPVTYEQYF. The CDR3 DNA sequence: TGCAGCGTTCTTACCCCGGTAACCTACGAGCAGTACTTC.

The rearrangement links TRBV6-2 or TRBV6-3 to TRBJ2-3; 13 bases fit TRBD2. After removal of 6 bases from V and 0 bases from J, the junction contained 9 bases not matched to a gene. The CDR3 runs 18 residues. Germline V lookup: CDR1 MNHEY, CDR2 SVGEGT. This CDR3 reads CASSRQGLAGLSTDTQYF. CDR3 sequence (DNA): TGTGCCAGCAGCCGACAGGGACTAGCGGGGCTAAGCACAGATACGCAGTATTTT.